The 5 T cell receptor beta chains reported below all come from one sample, sequenced in a study of cytomegalovirus exposure and HLA in healthy donors. Amplification used 60 Vbeta primers and 13 Jbeta primers. Profiled with immunoSEQ multiplex PCR; TCRdb holds only in-frame clones, not every one. The sample yields some 150,000 clones, roughly 70% seen once. What was sequenced was PBMCs. These receptors all come from a man aged 55 to 70 in good health and CMV-seronegative.

This clone occurred a few times. This chain uses TRBV7-2 with TRBJ1-1; 9 bases are shared with TRBD1. Germline loops: CDR1 SGHTA, CDR2 FQGNSA. The CDR3 contains 16 residues. The V and J ends lost 2 bases and 8 bases, in that order; junction bases with no gene match: 12. CDR3 region: CASSLHPGTGRREAFF. CDR3 nucleotides: TGTGCCAGCAGCTTACACCCCGGGACAGGGAGGAGGGAAGCTTTCTTT. The full variable domain, completed using reference TRBV7-2 and TRBJ1-1, is GAGVSQSPSNKVTEKGKDVELRCDPISGHTALYWYRQSLGQGLEFLIYFQGNSAPDKSGLPSDRFSAERTGGSVSTLTIQRTQQEDSAVYLCASSLHPGTGRREAFFGQGTRLTVV.

This rearrangement joins TRBV10-3 to TRBJ2-1; TRBD1 matches 7 bases. Germline V lookup: CDR1 ENHRY, CDR2 SYGVKD. The CDR3 sequence is 15 residues long. V gave up 4 bases and J gave up 8 bases; unmatched junction bases: 11. CDR3 amino acids: CAISAPETGMDEQFF. The CDR3 DNA is TGTGCCATCAGTGCACCCGAGACAGGGATGGATGAGCAGTTCTTC.

The rearrangement links TRBV7-2 to TRBJ2-1, with 13 positions matching TRBD2. CDR3 size: 18 residues. Germline V gene lookup returns CDR1 SGHTA and CDR2 FQGNSA. Losses at the gene ends were 4 bases for V and 9 bases for J; bases not matched to a gene: 15. CDR3 loop: CASSSRLLGTSGIGEQFF. The CDR3 DNA sequence: TGTGCCAGCAGCTCCCGACTCCTTGGGACTAGCGGGATCGGTGAGCAGTTCTTC.

This chain uses TRBV27 with TRBJ2-7, with 7 positions matching TRBD1. Germline trimming cut 7 bases from V and 5 bases from J; bases unmatched to any gene: 11. In germline, CDR1 is MNHEY, CDR2 SMNVEV (reference sequence). The CDR3 consists of 14 residues. The CDR3 DNA reads TGTGCCAGCAACGATCGACAGGGTCACCACGAGCAGTACTTC. Its translation: CASNDRQGHHEQYF.

J is TRBJ1-5 and V is TRBV30; no clear D gene. V lost 2 bases to trimming and J lost 5 bases, with 10 bases between them. The CDR3 spans 13 residues. CDR1 and CDR2 (germline): GTSNPN, SVGIG (reference sequence). DNA for the CDR3: TGTGCCTGGAGTTCCCGGGGAGATCAGCCCCAGCATTTT. Translated: CAWSSRGDQPQHF.